One and the same sample provided the 19 T cell receptor beta chains below, sequenced in a study of T cell responses to AZD1222 COVID-19 vaccine. TCRdb's copy holds only in-frame clones and misses some; the assay was immunoSEQ multiplex PCR. The data contain around 260,000 clones, over 85% of them singletons. Material: peripheral blood, obtained on day 0 of AZD1222 vaccination. These receptors came from an adult in good health.

This chain uses TRBV3-1 (or the pseudogene TRBV3-2) with TRBJ2-7; 12 bases are shared with TRBD2. The junction had 19 bases not matched to a gene; V was cut back by 4 bases and J by 9 bases. The germline gives CDR1 LGHDT, CDR2 YNNKEL (reference sequence). This CDR3 contains 18 residues. The CDR3 nucleotides are TGTGCCAGCAGCCCCCTAGGAGGGGCTAGCGGGGGGGGCATCGCGCAGTACTTC. This codes for CASSPLGGASGGGIAQYF.

This clone was detected a few times. The chain is built from TRBV25-1 and TRBJ2-2; the D is unclear. Trimming removed 8 bases at V and 0 bases at J, with 1 base between. Germline V gene sequence: CDR1 MGHDK, CDR2 SYGVNS. The CDR3 extends over 11 amino acids. The CDR3 DNA reads as TGTGCCAGCGCGAACACCGGGGAGCTGTTTTTT. Its protein product is CASANTGELFF.

The count of this clone is one. The V gene is TRBV5-1, the J gene TRBJ2-1; 14 bases match TRBD2. The CDR3 sequence is 16 residues long. Unmatched junction bases numbered 12, after V lost 4 bases and J lost 12 bases. Germline V CDR1 and CDR2: SGHRS, YFSETQ. The CDR3 region has the DNA TGCGCCAGCAGCAACCCTTTTGGACTAGCGGGAGGAGGGCAGTTCTTC. This codes for CASSNPFGLAGGGQFF.

The rearrangement joins TRBV25-1 to TRBJ1-4, with D possibly TRBD1 on 5 matching bases. Between the trimmed V and J ends, which lost 3 bases and 6 bases, there was a span of 14 bases. This CDR3 spans 15 amino acids. In germline, CDR1 is MGHDK, CDR2 SYGVNS. For the CDR3, the DNA is TGTGCCAGCAGTGAGGAGGGACTCCGATATGAAAAACTGTTTTTT. As protein: CASSEEGLRYEKLFF.

The chain has TRBV7-9 and TRBJ2-1; D may be TRBD1 (5 bases). Trimming removed 5 bases from V and 9 bases from J, with 14 bases in between. CDR1 SEHNR and CDR2 FQNEAQ come from the germline V gene (reference sequence). CDR3 length equals 13 residues. The CDR3 region is CASSPPGSGEQFF. Here the CDR3 DNA reads TGTGCCAGCAGCCCACCAGGGTCGGGTGAGCAGTTCTTC.

The chain couples TRBV5-1 to TRBJ2-2, with a tentative D call TRBD2 (6 bases). This CDR3 is 16 amino acids long. V was trimmed by 4 bases and J by 4 bases, leaving 17 bases between them. CDR1 is SGHRS, CDR2 YFSETQ, per germline. This chain's CDR3 is CASSPIMGGSTGELFF. The CDR3 DNA sequence: TGCGCCAGCAGCCCCATCATGGGGGGATCCACCGGGGAGCTGTTTTTT.

The chain carries TRBV5-6 and TRBJ1-4, with 7 bases identical to TRBD1. With V trimmed by 4 bases and J by 5 bases, 8 bases remained unmatched. The CDR3 is 15 residues long. Germline assignment: CDR1 SGHDT and CDR2 YYEEEE. CDR3 loop: CASSTPRRGNEKLFF. In nucleotides, the CDR3 is TGTGCCAGCAGCACCCCCCGCAGGGGGAATGAAAAACTGTTTTTT.

This clone was seen a few times. The J gene is TRBJ1-4, the V gene TRBV28, with unresolved D. CDR1 is MDHEN, CDR2 SYDVKM, per germline. CDR3 length equals 14 residues. V dropped 2 bases and J dropped 6 bases, with 10 bases sitting between them. CDR3 region: CASSLEQTDEKLFF. The DNA for the CDR3 is TGTGCCAGCAGTTTAGAACAGACCGATGAAAAACTGTTTTTT.

This sequence joins TRBV6-2 or TRBV6-3 and TRBJ1-5; D gene ambiguous. The CDR3 loop spans 12 amino acids. V shed 4 bases and J shed 4 bases, with 5 bases lying between them. Looked up from germline, CDR1 is MNHEY and CDR2 is SVGEGT. The DNA for the CDR3 is TGTGCCAGCAGTTTTTCAAATCAGCCCCAGCATTTT. This encodes CASSFSNQPQHF.

The J gene is TRBJ2-2, the V gene TRBV5-6; possibly TRBD2 for D (6 bases). This CDR3 has 17 amino acids. Germline V gene lookup returns CDR1 SGHDT and CDR2 YYEEEE. V gave up 0 bases and J gave up 5 bases, with 17 bases separating them. The CDR3 is CASSLAELAVKTGELFF. Here the CDR3 DNA reads TGTGCCAGCAGCTTGGCGGAGTTAGCGGTTAAAACCGGGGAGCTGTTTTTT.

The V and J genes are TRBV29-1 and TRBJ1-4; D is unclear. The germline V and J ends were trimmed by 6 bases and 5 bases, with 22 bases remaining between them. Looked up from germline, CDR1 is SQVTM and CDR2 is ANQGSEA. The CDR3 sequence is 16 residues long. The chain's CDR3 is CSVRTANPGQNEKLFF. Written as DNA, the CDR3 is TGCAGCGTCCGGACGGCCAATCCGGGCCAAAATGAAAAACTGTTTTTT.

The genes are TRBV21-1 and TRBJ2-7; the table's D call, TRBD2, was not checked against the DNA. TRBV21-1 is tagged as a pseudogene. This CDR3 contains 20 residues. The CDR3 sequence: CASSKEGGPLSGRAMYEQYF. The CDR3 nucleotides are TGTGCCAGCAGCAAAGAAGGGGGCCCCCTGAGCGGGAGGGCGATGTACGAGCAGTACTTC.

The chain has TRBV5-8 and TRBJ2-7; the match to TRBD1 covers 7 bases. The CDR3 is made up of 14 amino acids. With 10 bases clipped from V and 5 bases from J, the junction kept 15 bases outside the gene matches. CDR1 and CDR2 (germline): SGHTS, YDEGEE. DNA for the CDR3: TGTGCCGGTCAAAAGAGGACAGGCAATAACGAGCAGTACTTC. Translating gives CAGQKRTGNNEQYF.

V usage is TRBV12-3 or TRBV12-4 and J usage is TRBJ2-7; D remains ambiguous. Trimming stripped 5 bases from V and 2 bases from J, with 10 bases between. The CDR3 runs 13 residues. CDR3 residues: CASSPVGAYEQYF. In DNA form, the CDR3 reads TGTGCCAGCAGTCCCGTGGGCGCCTACGAGCAGTACTTC.

V and J are TRBV7-9 and TRBJ2-1, with 10 bases lining up with TRBD2. Per germline, CDR1 SEHNR and CDR2 FQNEAQ (reference sequence). V lost 1 base to trimming and J lost 4 bases; unmatched junction nucleotides: 1. The CDR3 is 15 amino acids. CDR3 sequence (DNA): TGTGCCAGCAGCTTAGTAGCGGGGGGTTACAATGAGCAGTTCTTC. As protein: CASSLVAGGYNEQFF.

This chain joins TRBV9 and TRBJ1-2; 10 bases are a match to TRBD1. V trimming: 3 bases; J trimming: 2 bases; junction bases outside the gene matches: 7. Germline assignment: CDR1 SGDLS and CDR2 YYNGEE. The CDR3 consists of 16 residues. This chain's CDR3 is CASSGQGARNNYGYTF. The CDR3 coding sequence is TGTGCCAGCAGCGGACAGGGGGCGAGGAACAACTATGGCTACACCTTC.

The V gene is TRBV9, the J gene TRBJ2-3, with 8 bases aligning to TRBD2. CDR3 length equals 15 residues. Germline V CDR1 and CDR2: SGDLS, YYNGEE. Unmatched junction bases numbered 10, after V lost 4 bases and J lost 6 bases. This CDR3 reads CASSFTGTRGDTQYF. The DNA for the CDR3 is TGTGCCAGCAGCTTTACCGGGACTAGGGGGGATACGCAGTATTTT.

V usage is TRBV20-1 and J usage is TRBJ1-2; D is undetermined. V was trimmed by 6 bases and J by 4 bases, leaving 6 bases between them. CDR1 is DFQATT, CDR2 SNEGSKA, per germline (reference sequence). The CDR3 extends over 10 amino acids. The CDR3 DNA reads as TGCAGTGCCACCCCCTATGGCTACACCTTC. This sequence encodes CSATPYGYTF.

The chain carries TRBV7-3 and TRBJ2-1; D gene ambiguous. The CDR3 length is 13 residues. Germline lookup yields CDR1 SGHTA and CDR2 FQGTGA. V gave up 3 bases and J gave up 6 bases, with 9 bases separating them. CDR3 residues: CASSLVPSNEQFF. CDR3 in DNA: TGTGCCAGCAGCTTGGTTCCCTCCAATGAGCAGTTCTTC.